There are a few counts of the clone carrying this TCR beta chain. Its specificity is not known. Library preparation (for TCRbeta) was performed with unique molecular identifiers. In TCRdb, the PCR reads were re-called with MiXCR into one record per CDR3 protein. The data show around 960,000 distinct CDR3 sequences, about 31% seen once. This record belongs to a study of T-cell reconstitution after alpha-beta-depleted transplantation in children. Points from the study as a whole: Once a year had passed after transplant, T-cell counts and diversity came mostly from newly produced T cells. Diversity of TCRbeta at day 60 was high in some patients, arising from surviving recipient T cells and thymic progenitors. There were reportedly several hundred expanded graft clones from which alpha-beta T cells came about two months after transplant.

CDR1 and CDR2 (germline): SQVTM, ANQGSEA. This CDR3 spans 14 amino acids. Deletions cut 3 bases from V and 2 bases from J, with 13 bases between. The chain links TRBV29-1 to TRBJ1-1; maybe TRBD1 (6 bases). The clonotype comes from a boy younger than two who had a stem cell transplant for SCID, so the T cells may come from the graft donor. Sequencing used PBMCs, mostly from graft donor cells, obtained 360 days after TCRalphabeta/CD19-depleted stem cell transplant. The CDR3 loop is CSVDRQALNTEAFF. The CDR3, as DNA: TGCAGCGTTGATAGACAGGCTCTCAACACTGAAGCTTTCTTT. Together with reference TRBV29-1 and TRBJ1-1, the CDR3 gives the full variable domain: SAVISQKPSRDICQRGTSLTIQCQVDSQVTMMFWYRQQPGQSLTLIATANQGSEATYESGFVIDKFPISRPNLTFSTLTVSNMSPEDSSIYLCSVDRQALNTEAFFGQGTRLTVV.